This T cell receptor (beta chain) was identified in a study of beta chain features in type 1 diabetes. Study-level findings and limits: Significant though moderate, a shortening of TCRB CDR3s appeared in all four CD4+ subsets of Type 1 diabetes patients.

Losses at the gene ends were 2 bases for V and 2 bases for J; bases not matched to a gene: 6. Germline V gene lookup returns CDR1 SGDLS and CDR2 YYNGEE. The CDR3 consists of 15 residues. Of note for this clone: Its antigen is unidentified.

The whole isolated RNA underwent reverse transcription, so sequencing captured expressed TCRB transcripts. Sequenced by immunoSEQ multiplex PCR; TCRdb stores in-frame clones only, minus some. The sample gives about 160,000 clones, 6.5% to 10% of which show up once; around 0.56% is in the top ten. The chain employs TRBV9 and TRBJ1-2; TRBD1 agrees at 7 bases. The sample comprised central memory CD4+ T cells from blood. This TCR was sampled from a woman younger than 35 with type 1 diabetes. The CDR3 sequence is CASSVRDSLNYGYTF. CDR3 sequence (DNA): TGTGCCAGCAGCGTCCGGGACAGCCTGAACTATGGCTACACCTTC. Looking up the rest from reference TRBV9 and TRBJ1-2 gives the full variable domain: DSGVTQTPKHLITATGQRVTLRCSPRSGDLSVYWYQQSLDQGLQFLIQYYNGEERAKGNILERFSAQQFPDLHSELNLSSLELGDSALYFCASSVRDSLNYGYTFGSGTRLTVV.